This T cell receptor (beta chain) was obtained from a study of shared clonotypes between healthy human individuals. Study overall: Per-donor plates numbered three CD4 naive, three CD4 memory, two CD8 naive and one CD8 memory.

Comment on this clone: Its specificity is unknown.

General study findings and limits: Naive CD4 clonotypes overlapped across a handful of donors at about 5.3%.

This CDR3 spans 15 amino acids. Germline V CDR1 and CDR2: LNHDA, SQIVND (reference sequence). V lost 2 bases and J lost 3; bases outside the gene matches: 6. CD4+ cells were split into CD45RA+ naive and CD45RA-negative memory subsets. Execution of the assay was at deep level. Some clones are missing from TCRdb's copy, which holds only in-frame ones; the method was immunoSEQ multiplex PCR. Here the sample spans over a million clones, roughly 80% being singletons. The sequenced sample consisted of memory CD4+ T cells sorted from blood. The subset here: CD45RA-negative fraction. The gene calls are TRBV19 and TRBJ1-2; the match to TRBD1 covers 7 bases. The TCR was taken from a man younger than 35 in good health. CDR3: CASSIYRGSDYGYTF. The DNA for the CDR3 is TGTGCCAGTAGTATATACAGGGGCTCGGACTATGGCTACACCTTC.